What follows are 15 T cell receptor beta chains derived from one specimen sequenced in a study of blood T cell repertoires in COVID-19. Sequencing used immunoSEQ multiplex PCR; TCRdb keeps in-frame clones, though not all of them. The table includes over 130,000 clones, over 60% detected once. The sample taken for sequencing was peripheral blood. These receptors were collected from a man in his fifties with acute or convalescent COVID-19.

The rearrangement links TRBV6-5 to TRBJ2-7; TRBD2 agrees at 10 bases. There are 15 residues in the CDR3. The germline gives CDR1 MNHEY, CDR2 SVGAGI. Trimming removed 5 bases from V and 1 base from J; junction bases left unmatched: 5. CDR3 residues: CASSPSGGASYEQYV. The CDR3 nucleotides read TGTGCCAGCAGTCCAAGCGGGGGGGCTTCCTACGAGCAGTACGTC.

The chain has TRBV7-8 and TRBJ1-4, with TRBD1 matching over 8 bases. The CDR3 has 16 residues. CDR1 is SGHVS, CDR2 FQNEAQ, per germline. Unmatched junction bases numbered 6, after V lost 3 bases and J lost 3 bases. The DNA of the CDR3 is TGTGCCAGCAGCTTGAGACAGGGGTGGTCTAATGAAAAACTGTTTTTT. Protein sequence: CASSLRQGWSNEKLFF.

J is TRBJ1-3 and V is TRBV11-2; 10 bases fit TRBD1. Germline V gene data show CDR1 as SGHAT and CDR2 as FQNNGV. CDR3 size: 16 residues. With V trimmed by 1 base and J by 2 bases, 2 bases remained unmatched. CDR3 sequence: CASSLVGTGAGNTIYF. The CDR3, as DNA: TGTGCCAGCAGCTTAGTGGGGACAGGGGCTGGAAACACCATATATTTT.

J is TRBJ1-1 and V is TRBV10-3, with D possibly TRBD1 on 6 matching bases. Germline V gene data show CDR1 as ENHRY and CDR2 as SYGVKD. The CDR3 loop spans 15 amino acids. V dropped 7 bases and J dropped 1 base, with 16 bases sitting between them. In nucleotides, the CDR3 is TGTGCCATCAAAGCGCCGGGACACCAGAACACTGAAGCTTTCTTT. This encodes CAIKAPGHQNTEAFF.

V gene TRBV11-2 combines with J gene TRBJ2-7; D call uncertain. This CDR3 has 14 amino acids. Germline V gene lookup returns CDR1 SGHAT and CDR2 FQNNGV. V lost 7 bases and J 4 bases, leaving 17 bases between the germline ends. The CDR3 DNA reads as TGTGCCAGCACCAGTCTCCCGAAGACTTACGAGCAGTACTTC. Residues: CASTSLPKTYEQYF.

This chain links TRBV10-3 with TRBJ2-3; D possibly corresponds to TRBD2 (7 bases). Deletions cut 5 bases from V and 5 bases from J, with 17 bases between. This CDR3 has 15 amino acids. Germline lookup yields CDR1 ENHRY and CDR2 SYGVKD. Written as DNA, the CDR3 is TGTGCCATCAGTCCGAGAGGGGGGGCCGAAGATACGCAGTATTTT. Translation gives CAISPRGGAEDTQYF.

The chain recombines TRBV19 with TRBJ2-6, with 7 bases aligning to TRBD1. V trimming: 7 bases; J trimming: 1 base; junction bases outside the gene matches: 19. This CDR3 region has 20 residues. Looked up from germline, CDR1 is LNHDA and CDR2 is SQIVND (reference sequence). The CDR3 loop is CASTRQGRWGWGSGANVLTF. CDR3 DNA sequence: TGTGCCAGTACCAGACAGGGACGGTGGGGTTGGGGTTCTGGGGCCAACGTCCTGACTTTC.

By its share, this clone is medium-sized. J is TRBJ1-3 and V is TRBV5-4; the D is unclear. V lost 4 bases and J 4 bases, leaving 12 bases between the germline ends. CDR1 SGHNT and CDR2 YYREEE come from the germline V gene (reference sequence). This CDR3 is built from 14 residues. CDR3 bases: TGTGCCAGCAGCCCTGACCTAGGCGGAAACACCATATATTTT. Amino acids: CASSPDLGGNTIYF.

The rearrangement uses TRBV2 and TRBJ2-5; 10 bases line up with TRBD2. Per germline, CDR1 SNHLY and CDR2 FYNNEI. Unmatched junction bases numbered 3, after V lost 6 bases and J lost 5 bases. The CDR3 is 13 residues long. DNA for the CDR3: TGTGCCAGCAGGAGCGGGGGGGGTGAGACCCAGTACTTC. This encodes CASRSGGGETQYF.

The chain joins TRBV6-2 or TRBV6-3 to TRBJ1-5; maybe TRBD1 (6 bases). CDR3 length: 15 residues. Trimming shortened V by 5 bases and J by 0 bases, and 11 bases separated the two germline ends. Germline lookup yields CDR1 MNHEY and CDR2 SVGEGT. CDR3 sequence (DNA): TGTGCCAGCAGTGACAGGACAGCTAGCAATCAGCCCCAGCATTTT. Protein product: CASSDRTASNQPQHF.

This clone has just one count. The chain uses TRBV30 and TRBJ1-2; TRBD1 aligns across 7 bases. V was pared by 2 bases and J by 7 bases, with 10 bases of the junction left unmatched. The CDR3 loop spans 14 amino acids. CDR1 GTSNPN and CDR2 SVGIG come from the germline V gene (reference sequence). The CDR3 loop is CAWSLRTGLRGYTF. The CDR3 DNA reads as TGTGCCTGGAGTTTGAGGACAGGTTTGCGTGGCTACACCTTC.

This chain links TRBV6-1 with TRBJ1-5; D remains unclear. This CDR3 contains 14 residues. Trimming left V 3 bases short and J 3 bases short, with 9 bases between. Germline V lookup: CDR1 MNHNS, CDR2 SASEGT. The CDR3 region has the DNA TGTGCCAGCAGTGAGGAGTTCTTCAATCAGCCCCAGCATTTT. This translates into CASSEEFFNQPQHF.

Here the CDR3 DNA reads TGTGCCAGCAGCTTTGAGACTAACAGTGAGCAGTTCTTC. Translation: CASSFETNSEQFF. This chain links TRBV11-2 with TRBJ2-1; a weak D match, TRBD2 (5 bases). V dropped 3 bases and J dropped 9 bases, with 12 bases sitting between them. The CDR3 runs to 13 residues. Germline assignment: CDR1 SGHAT and CDR2 FQNNGV.

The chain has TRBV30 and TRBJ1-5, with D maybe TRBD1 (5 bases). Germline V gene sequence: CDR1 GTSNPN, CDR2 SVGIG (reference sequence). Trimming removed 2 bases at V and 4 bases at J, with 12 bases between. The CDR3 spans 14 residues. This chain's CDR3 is CAWSRQGYNQPQHF. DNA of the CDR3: TGTGCCTGGAGTCGGCAGGGCTATAATCAGCCCCAGCATTTT.

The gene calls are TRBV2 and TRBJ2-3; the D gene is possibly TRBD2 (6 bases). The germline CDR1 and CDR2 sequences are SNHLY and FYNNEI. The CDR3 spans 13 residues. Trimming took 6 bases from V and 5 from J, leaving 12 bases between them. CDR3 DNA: TGTGCCAGCAGGCCCGGAGGGCGAGATACGCAGTATTTT. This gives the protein CASRPGGRDTQYF.